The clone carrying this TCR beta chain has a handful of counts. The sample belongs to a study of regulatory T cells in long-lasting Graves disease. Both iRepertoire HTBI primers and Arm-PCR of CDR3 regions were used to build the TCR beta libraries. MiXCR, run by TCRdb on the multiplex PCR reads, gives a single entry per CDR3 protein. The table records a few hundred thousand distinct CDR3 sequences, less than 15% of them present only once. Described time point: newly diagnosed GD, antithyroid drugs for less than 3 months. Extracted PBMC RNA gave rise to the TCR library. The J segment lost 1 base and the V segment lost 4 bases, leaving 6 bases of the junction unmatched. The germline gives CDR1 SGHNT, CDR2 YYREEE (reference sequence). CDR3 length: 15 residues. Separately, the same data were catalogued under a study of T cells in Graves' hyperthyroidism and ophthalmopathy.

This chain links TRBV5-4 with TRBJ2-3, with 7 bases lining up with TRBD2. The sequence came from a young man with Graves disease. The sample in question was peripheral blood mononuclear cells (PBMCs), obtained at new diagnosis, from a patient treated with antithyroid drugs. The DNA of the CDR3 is TGTGCCAGCAGCCCCGGGACTACCGGCACAGATACGCAGTATTTT. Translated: CASSPGTTGTDTQYF.